Shown below are 14 T cell receptor beta chains from a single sample sequenced in a study of shared clonotypes between healthy human individuals. Sequencing was performed with immunoSEQ multiplex PCR; in TCRdb, only in-frame clones are kept and a portion is missing. The sample lists roughly 1,000,000 clones; more than 75% were seen once. The material sequenced was memory CD4+ T cells from PBMCs. Noted subset: CD45RA-negative fraction. The receptor source for this set is a man aged 18 to 30 in good health. Some clones in this sample may be carry-over from other donors' samples.

This chain uses TRBV9 with TRBJ2-1; D remains ambiguous. With 4 bases removed from V and 0 bases from J, the gap between germline ends came to 11 bases. The CDR3 runs to 15 residues. The germline gives CDR1 SGDLS, CDR2 YYNGEE. CDR3 DNA: TGTGCCAGCAGCAGAGAGGCCAGCTCCTACAATGAGCAGTTCTTC. It is translated as CASSREASSYNEQFF.

The rearrangement uses TRBV5-1 and TRBJ1-4; 7 bases agree with TRBD1. The V segment lost 3 bases and the J segment 8 bases; nucleotides outside the gene matches: 4. Germline CDR1 reads SGHRS; CDR2 reads YFSETQ. The CDR3 extends over 13 amino acids. CDR3 sequence (DNA): TGCGCCAGCAGCTCGCAGGGGGAGGAAAAACTGTTTTTT. Protein product: CASSSQGEEKLFF.

V gene TRBV9 combines with J gene TRBJ2-3; 8 bases map to TRBD2. Germline V gene data show CDR1 as SGDLS and CDR2 as YYNGEE. The CDR3 is 17 residues long. Germline trimming cut 0 bases from V and 1 base from J; bases unmatched to any gene: 7. The CDR3 coding sequence is TGTGCCAGCAGCGTAGGAGATAGCGGGAAAGGCACAGATACGCAGTATTTT. Translation: CASSVGDSGKGTDTQYF. Using reference TRBV9 and TRBJ2-3 for the parts outside the CDR3, the full variable domain is DSGVTQTPKHLITATGQRVTLRCSPRSGDLSVYWYQQSLDQGLQFLIQYYNGEERAKGNILERFSAQQFPDLHSELNLSSLELGDSALYFCASSVGDSGKGTDTQYFGPGTRLTVL.

The rearrangement links TRBV6-6 to TRBJ2-3, with a possible D match to TRBD2 (5 bases). Trimming shortened V by 0 bases and J by 4 bases, and 11 bases separated the two germline ends. The CDR3 runs to 15 residues. Germline V CDR1 and CDR2: MNHNY, SVGAGI (reference sequence). The chain's CDR3 is CASSYSSVGADTQYF. The CDR3 DNA sequence: TGTGCCAGCAGTTACTCTTCCGTCGGGGCAGATACGCAGTATTTT.

The chain uses TRBV28 and TRBJ2-1; TRBD1 matches at 8 bases. Per the germline V gene, CDR1 is MDHEN and CDR2 is SYDVKM. The CDR3 has 17 amino acids. The V and J ends lost 6 bases and 2 bases, in that order; junction bases with no gene match: 12. The CDR3 here is CASSPMPPQGAYNEQFF. DNA of the CDR3: TGTGCCAGCAGCCCCATGCCCCCACAGGGGGCCTACAATGAGCAGTTCTTC. The full variable domain, in which reference TRBV28 and TRBJ2-1 provide the parts outside the CDR3, is DVKVTQSSRYLVKRTGEKVFLECVQDMDHENMFWYRQDPGLGLRLIYFSYDVKMKEKGDIPEGYSVSREKKERFSLILESASTNQTSMYLCASSPMPPQGAYNEQFFGPGTRLTVL.

V usage is TRBV30 and J usage is TRBJ2-5; 7 positions agree with TRBD2. This CDR3 is built from 15 residues. Germline lookup yields CDR1 GTSNPN and CDR2 SVGIG (reference sequence). V lost 5 bases to trimming and J lost 1 base; unmatched junction nucleotides: 10. The CDR3 spells CAWGRGAGIQETQYF. The CDR3, as DNA: TGTGCCTGGGGGAGGGGAGCGGGGATCCAAGAGACCCAGTACTTC.

Details on this clone: The sample holds other DNA sequences that translate to the same CDR3. The chain joins TRBV30 to TRBJ2-2, with TRBD1 matching over 7 bases. The germline V gene has CDR1 GTSNPN and CDR2 SVGIG (reference sequence). The CDR3 has 14 amino acids. Trimming at V came to 4 bases and at J to 2 bases, leaving 4 bases not matched to a gene. In nucleotides, the CDR3 is TGTGCCTGGAACAGGGGACCTAACACCGGGGAGCTGTTTTTT. Translated, it gives CAWNRGPNTGELFF.

The chain joins TRBV2 to TRBJ2-7; no firm D call. The germline V gene encodes CDR1 SNHLY and CDR2 FYNNEI. V shed 7 bases and J shed 1 base, with 8 bases lying between them. This CDR3 contains 12 residues. The CDR3 nucleotides are TGTGCCAGCACTGCCTATTCCTACGAGCAGTACTTC. Encoded protein: CASTAYSYEQYF. The full variable domain, completed using reference TRBV2 and TRBJ2-7, is EPEVTQTPSHQVTQMGQEVILRCVPISNHLYFYWYRQILGQKVEFLVSFYNNEISEKSEIFDDQFSVERPDGSNFTLKIRSTKLEDSAMYFCASTAYSYEQYFGPGTRLTVT.

The chain links TRBV7-6 to TRBJ1-3, with D uncertain. This CDR3 comprises 20 residues. The V end lost 3 bases, the J end lost 0 bases, and 24 bases lay between the germline ends. Germline V gene data show CDR1 as SGHVS and CDR2 as FNYEAQ. The CDR3 bases are TGTGCCAGCAGCTTTTTCTCAGAATACAACATCCCCAACTCTGGAAACACCATATATTTT. Amino acids: CASSFFSEYNIPNSGNTIYF.

The rearrangement links TRBV28 to TRBJ2-5; 7 nucleotides agree with TRBD2. The CDR3 totals 16 residues. The V segment lost 6 bases and the J segment 5 bases; nucleotides outside the gene matches: 15. CDR1 is MDHEN, CDR2 SYDVKM, per germline. The CDR3, as DNA: TGTGCCAGCAGCCAAATCCCTGGGAGGGGAGGGGAGACCCAGTACTTC. Translated, it gives CASSQIPGRGGETQYF.

The chain recombines TRBV7-7 with TRBJ2-5; TRBD1 matches 11 bases. CDR3 size: 15 residues. Trimming took 5 bases from V and 5 from J; bases not matched to a gene: 7. Germline CDR1 is SSHAT and CDR2 is FNYEAQ (reference sequence). The CDR3 DNA follows: TGTGCCAGCAGCCTGGGGACAGGGGGGCTCGAGACCCAGTACTTC. This gives the protein CASSLGTGGLETQYF.

The chain combines TRBV6-1 with TRBJ1-3, with D uncertain. V was trimmed by 8 bases and J by 1 base, leaving 12 bases between them. CDR3 length: 14 residues. Germline values: CDR1 MNHNS, CDR2 SASEGT. CDR3 sequence: CASGTGGSGNTIYF. The DNA of the CDR3 is TGTGCCAGCGGAACCGGAGGGTCTGGAAACACCATATATTTT.

The chain has TRBV7-2 and TRBJ2-5; 14 positions match TRBD2. V trimming: 3 bases; J trimming: 5 bases; junction bases outside the gene matches: 14. CDR3 length equals 19 residues. Germline assignment: CDR1 SGHTA and CDR2 FQGNSA. In DNA, the CDR3 is TGTGCCAGCAGCTTCCGAGGACAGGGGACTAGCGGGAGTAGCGAGACCCAGTACTTC. Its translation: CASSFRGQGTSGSSETQYF.

A remark on this clone: Additional DNA sequences in this sample encode the identical CDR3. The CDR3 reads CASSLSNEQFF. CDR3 DNA: TGTGCCAGCAGCCTTAGCAATGAGCAGTTCTTC. The chain carries TRBV7-6 and TRBJ2-1; no firm D call. The CDR3 contains 11 residues. The V end lost 5 bases, the J end lost 6 bases, and 5 bases lay between the germline ends. Germline CDR1 reads SGHVS; CDR2 reads FNYEAQ.